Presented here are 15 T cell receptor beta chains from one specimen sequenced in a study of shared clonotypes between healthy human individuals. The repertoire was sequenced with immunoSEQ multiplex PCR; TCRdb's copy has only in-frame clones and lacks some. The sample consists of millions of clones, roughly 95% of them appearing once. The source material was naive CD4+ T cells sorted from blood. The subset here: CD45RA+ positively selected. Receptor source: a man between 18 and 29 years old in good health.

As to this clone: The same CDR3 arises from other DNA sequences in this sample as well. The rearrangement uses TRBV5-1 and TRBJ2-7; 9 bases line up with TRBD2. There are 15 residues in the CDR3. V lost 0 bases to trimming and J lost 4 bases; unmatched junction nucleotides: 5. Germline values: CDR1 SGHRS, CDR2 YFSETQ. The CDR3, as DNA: TGCGCCAGCAGCTTGGCTAGCGGGGCTTCATACGAGCAGTACTTC. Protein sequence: CASSLASGASYEQYF.

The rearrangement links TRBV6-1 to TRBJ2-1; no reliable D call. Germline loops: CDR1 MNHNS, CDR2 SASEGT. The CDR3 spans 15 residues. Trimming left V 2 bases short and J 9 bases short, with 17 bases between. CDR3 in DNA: TGTGCCAGCAGTGAATTTGTGCCCCCGCTTGCTGAGCAGTTCTTC. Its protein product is CASSEFVPPLAEQFF.

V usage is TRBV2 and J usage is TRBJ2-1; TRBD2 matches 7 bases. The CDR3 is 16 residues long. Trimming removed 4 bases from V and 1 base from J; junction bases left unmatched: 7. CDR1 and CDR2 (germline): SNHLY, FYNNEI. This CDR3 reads CASSARLAMSYNEQFF. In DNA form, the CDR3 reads TGTGCCAGCAGTGCGAGACTAGCCATGTCCTACAATGAGCAGTTCTTC.

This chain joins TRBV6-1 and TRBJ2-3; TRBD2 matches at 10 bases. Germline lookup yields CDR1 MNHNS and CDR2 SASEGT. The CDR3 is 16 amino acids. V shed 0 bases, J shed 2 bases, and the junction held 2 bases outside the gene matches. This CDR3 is CASSEASGGATDTQYF. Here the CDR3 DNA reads TGTGCCAGCAGTGAAGCGAGCGGGGGGGCCACAGATACGCAGTATTTT.

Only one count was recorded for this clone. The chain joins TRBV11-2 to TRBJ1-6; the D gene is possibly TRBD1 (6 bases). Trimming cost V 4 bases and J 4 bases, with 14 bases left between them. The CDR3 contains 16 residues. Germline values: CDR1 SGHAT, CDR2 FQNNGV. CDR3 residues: CASSSSGTFYNSPLHF. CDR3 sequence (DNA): TGTGCCAGCAGCTCCTCCGGGACATTTTATAATTCACCCCTCCACTTT.

The CDR3 DNA reads TGTGCCAGTATAGCTAGCGGGGATAACAATGAGCAGTTCTTC. This encodes CASIASGDNNEQFF. The J gene is TRBJ2-1, the V gene TRBV19, with TRBD2 matching 9 bases. CDR1 and CDR2 (germline): LNHDA, SQIVND (reference sequence). The trim removed 7 bases at V and 5 bases at J, leaving 6 bases unmatched. CDR3 length: 14 amino acids.

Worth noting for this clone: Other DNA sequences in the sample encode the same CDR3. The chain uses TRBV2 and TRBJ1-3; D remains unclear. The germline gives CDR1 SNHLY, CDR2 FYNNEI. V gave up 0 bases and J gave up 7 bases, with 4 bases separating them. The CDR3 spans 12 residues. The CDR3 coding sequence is TGTGCCAGCAGTGAAGCAGGGAACACCATATATTTT. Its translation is CASSEAGNTIYF.

As DNA, the CDR3 is TGCGCCAGCAGCACCGGACTAGTCTACGAGCAGTACTTC. This encodes CASSTGLVYEQYF. The genes are TRBV5-1 and TRBJ2-7; 7 positions match TRBD2. Germline CDR1 is SGHRS and CDR2 is YFSETQ. This CDR3 is 13 amino acids long. V shed 4 bases and J 3 bases; nucleotides not matched to a gene: 4.

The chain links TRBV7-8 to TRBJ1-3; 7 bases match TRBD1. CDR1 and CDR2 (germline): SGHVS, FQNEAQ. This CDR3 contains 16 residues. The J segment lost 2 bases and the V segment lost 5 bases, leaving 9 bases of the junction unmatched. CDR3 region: CASSTRGWGAGNTIYF. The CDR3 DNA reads TGTGCCAGCAGCACCAGGGGGTGGGGCGCTGGAAACACCATATATTTT. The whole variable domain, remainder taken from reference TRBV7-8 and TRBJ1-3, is GAGVSQSPRYKVAKRGQDVALRCDPISGHVSLFWYQQALGQGPEFLTYFQNEAQLDKSGLPSDRFFAERPEGSVSTLKIQRTQQEDSAVYLCASSTRGWGAGNTIYFGEGSWLTVV.

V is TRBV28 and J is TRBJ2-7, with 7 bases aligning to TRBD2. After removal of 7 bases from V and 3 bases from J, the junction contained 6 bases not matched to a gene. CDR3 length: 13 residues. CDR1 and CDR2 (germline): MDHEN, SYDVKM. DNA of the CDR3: TGTGCCAGCACAGCGGGGAACCTCTACGAGCAGTACTTC. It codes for CASTAGNLYEQYF.

The CDR3 is CASSDGRNNEQFF. CDR3 in DNA: TGTGCCAGCAGTGATGGACGGAACAATGAGCAGTTCTTC. The chain carries TRBV2 and TRBJ2-1; no clear D gene. This CDR3 contains 13 residues. CDR1 and CDR2 from the germline V gene are SNHLY and FYNNEI. Between the trimmed V and J ends, which lost 3 bases and 5 bases, there was a span of 8 bases.

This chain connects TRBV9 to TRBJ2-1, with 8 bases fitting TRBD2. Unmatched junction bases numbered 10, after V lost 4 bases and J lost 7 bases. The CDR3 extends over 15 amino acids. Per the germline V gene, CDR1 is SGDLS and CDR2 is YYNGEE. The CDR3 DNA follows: TGTGCCAGCAGCCTCACCGGGACTAGGAGGAATGAGCAGTTCTTC. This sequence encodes CASSLTGTRRNEQFF.

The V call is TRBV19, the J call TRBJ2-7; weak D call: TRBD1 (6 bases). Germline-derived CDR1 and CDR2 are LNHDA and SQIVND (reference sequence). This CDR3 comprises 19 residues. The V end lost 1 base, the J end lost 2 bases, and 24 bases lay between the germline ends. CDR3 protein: CASSIASSQGRPGTYEQYF. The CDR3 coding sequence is TGTGCCAGTAGTATAGCGTCTTCCCAGGGGCGGCCAGGGACCTACGAGCAGTACTTC.

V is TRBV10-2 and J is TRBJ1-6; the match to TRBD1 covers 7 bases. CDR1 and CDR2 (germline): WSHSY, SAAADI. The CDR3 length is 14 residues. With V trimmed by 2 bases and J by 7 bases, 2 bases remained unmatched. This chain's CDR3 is CASSEGRGNSPLHF. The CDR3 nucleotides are TGCGCCAGCAGTGAGGGCAGGGGGAATTCACCCCTCCACTTT.

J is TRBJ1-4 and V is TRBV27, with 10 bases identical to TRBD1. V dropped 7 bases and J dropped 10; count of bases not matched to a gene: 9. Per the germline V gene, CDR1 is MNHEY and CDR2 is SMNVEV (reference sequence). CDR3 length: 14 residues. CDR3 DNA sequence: TGTGCCAGCACCACCCGGGACAGGGGCGGAAAACTGTTTTTT. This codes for CASTTRDRGGKLFF.